A single sample gave rise to the 27 T cell receptor beta chains below, sequenced in a study of T cells in Graves' hyperthyroidism and ophthalmopathy. TCR beta CDR3 regions were amplified from RNA transcripts. The primer set for the first-round RT-PCR of the TCR CDR3 was HTBI. Using its own MiXCR run on the multiplex PCR reads, TCRdb lists one record per CDR3 protein. The repertoire has 250,000 to 300,000 distinct CDR3 sequences, 13% to 15% of them found once; the top ten carry over 25%. Sequenced material: blood. Receptors were obtained from a woman aged 45 to 65 with Graves' hyperthyroidism that later progressed to Graves' ophthalmopathy.

Only a few counts were recorded for this clonotype. A read error may account for a junction end that differs from germline. The chain joins TRBV7-7 to TRBJ2-5; 8 positions match TRBD2. This CDR3 is 15 amino acids long. Per the germline V gene, CDR1 is SSHAT and CDR2 is FNYEAQ (reference sequence). CDR3 in DNA: TGTGCTAGCAGCTACGCGGGAGGAAGTCAAGAGACCCAGTACTTC. Residues: CASSYAGGSQETQYF.

The CDR3 DNA is TGCAGTGCTACCCGTCCGGGACTAGCGGGGGTTAACACGCAGTATTTT. Its protein product is CSATRPGLAGVNTQYF. The chain recombines TRBV20-1 with TRBJ2-3, with TRBD2 matching 14 bases. CDR1 and CDR2 from the germline V gene are DFQATT and SNEGSKA (reference sequence). The junction had 12 bases not matched to a gene; V was cut back by 4 bases and J by 9 bases. This CDR3 contains 16 residues.

This clonotype was observed at least ten times. The V gene is TRBV6-1, the J gene TRBJ1-1, with 7 bases fitting TRBD1. The CDR3 is 15 amino acids. Losses at the gene ends were 5 bases for V and 0 bases for J; bases not matched to a gene: 6. Looked up from germline, CDR1 is MNHNS and CDR2 is SASEGT. The DNA of the CDR3 is TGTGCCAGCAGTAACCTGACAGGGCTGAACACTGAAGCTTTCTTT. Protein sequence: CASSNLTGLNTEAFF.

This clonotype was observed a handful of times. This sequence joins TRBV12-3 or TRBV12-4 and TRBJ1-3; maybe TRBD1 (6 bases). The CDR3 totals 16 residues. Trimming cost V 7 bases and J 4 bases, with 20 bases left between them. The CDR3 nucleotides read TGTGCCAGCACCTCAGGCATACAGGGATGGGGAAACACCATATATTTT. It encodes CASTSGIQGWGNTIYF.

Points on this clonotype: A much larger clone lies a single base off, so this may be a read error. V is TRBV11-2 and J is TRBJ2-2, with D possibly being TRBD1 or TRBD2 (5 bases each). Trimming pared 4 bases from V and 4 bases from J, leaving 13 bases between. This CDR3 contains 15 residues. Germline V gene lookup returns CDR1 SGHAT and CDR2 FQNNGV. The CDR3: CASSWGPGSTGELFF. For the CDR3, the DNA is TGTGCCAGCAGCTGGGGACCTGGGAGCACCGGGGAGCTGTTTTTT.

The chain has TRBV30 and TRBJ1-5; possibly TRBD1 for D (6 bases). Trimming took off 5 bases at V and 5 bases at J, with 10 bases between the two ends. The CDR3 spans 12 residues. The germline V gene encodes CDR1 GTSNPN and CDR2 SVGIG (reference sequence). As DNA, the CDR3 is TGTGCCTGGGGACAGTCTTATCAGCCCCAGCATTTT. Its translation is CAWGQSYQPQHF.

This clonotype was found many times. V usage is TRBV20-1 and J usage is TRBJ2-1; 7 positions agree with TRBD2. This CDR3 contains 14 residues. The junction had 13 bases not matched to a gene; V was cut back by 8 bases and J by 6 bases. Germline V lookup: CDR1 DFQATT, CDR2 SNEGSKA (reference sequence). The chain's CDR3 is CSSTAGELSNEQFF. CDR3 in DNA: TGCAGTTCCACGGCGGGAGAACTTTCCAATGAGCAGTTCTTC.

This clonotype was recorded a few times. This chain connects TRBV12-3 or TRBV12-4 to TRBJ1-1; no definite D call. The CDR3 runs to 11 residues. Trimming removed 7 bases at V and 4 bases at J, with 7 bases between. This CDR3 reads CASTLSTEAFF. The CDR3 nucleotides read TGTGCCAGCACCCTTAGCACTGAAGCTTTCTTT.

This clonotype was counted many times. The chain employs TRBV3-1 and TRBJ1-5; D is uncertain. The CDR3 contains 12 residues. In germline, CDR1 is LGHDT, CDR2 YNNKEL (reference sequence). Trimming removed 3 bases from V and 3 bases from J, with 3 bases in between. The CDR3 coding sequence is TGTGCCAGCAGCCAGTACAATCAGCCCCAGCATTTT. Residues: CASSQYNQPQHF.

This sequence joins TRBV19 and TRBJ1-1; perhaps TRBD1 as D (6 bases). This CDR3 spans 15 amino acids. Deletions cut 0 bases from V and 1 base from J, with 9 bases between. Germline CDR1 reads LNHDA; CDR2 reads SQIVND (reference sequence). This chain's CDR3 is CASSIDPGANTEAFF. The CDR3 bases are TGTGCCAGTAGTATAGATCCAGGGGCGAACACTGAAGCTTTCTTT. The whole variable domain, remainder taken from reference TRBV19 and TRBJ1-1, is DGGITQSPKYLFRKEGQNVTLSCEQNLNHDAMYWYRQDPGQGLRLIYYSQIVNDFQKGDIAEGYSVSREKKESFPLTVTSAQKNPTAFYLCASSIDPGANTEAFFGQGTRLTVV.

This clonotype was found many times. The rearrangement uses TRBV12-5 and TRBJ2-1; 11 nucleotides line up with TRBD1. V was pared by 4 bases and J by 8 bases, with 4 bases of the junction left unmatched. The germline CDR1 and CDR2 sequences are LGHNT and FRNRAP. The CDR3 sequence is 14 residues long. CDR3 region: CASGSGTGGYEQFF. The CDR3 DNA is TGTGCTAGTGGTTCCGGGACAGGGGGGTATGAGCAGTTCTTC. Full variable domain (missing parts from reference TRBV12-5 and TRBJ2-1): DARVTQTPRHKVTEMGQEVTMRCQPILGHNTVFWYRQTMMQGLELLAYFRNRAPLDDSGMPKDRFSAEMPDATLATLKIQPSEPRDSAVYFCASGSGTGGYEQFFGPGTRLTVL.

This clonotype was seen ten or more times. V is TRBV20-1 and J is TRBJ2-1; 7 bases map to TRBD2. CDR3 length equals 16 residues. The V gene end was trimmed by 4 bases and the J gene end by 5 bases; junction bases not matched to a gene: 14. Germline V gene data show CDR1 as DFQATT and CDR2 as SNEGSKA (reference sequence). CDR3 loop: CSAIDWGGSLNNEQFF. The DNA for the CDR3 is TGCAGTGCTATCGATTGGGGGGGATCCCTAAACAATGAGCAGTTCTTC.

This clonotype appeared many times. The chain couples TRBV15 to TRBJ1-4; possible D gene TRBD1, 6 bases. V gave up 0 bases and J gave up 8 bases, with 19 bases separating them. Germline CDR1 is LNHNV and CDR2 is YYDKDF (reference sequence). This CDR3 region has 17 residues. Here the CDR3 reads CATSRERRWGAEEKLFF. In nucleotides, the CDR3 is TGTGCCACCAGCAGAGAGCGGAGGTGGGGGGCAGAGGAAAAACTGTTTTTT.

With regard to this clonotype: A single base separates this from a much larger clone, so it may be a read error. Without the conserved terminal phenylalanine or tryptophan, this CDR3 likely stems from a read error. This chain links TRBV20-1 with TRBJ1-6, with D possibly being TRBD1 (5 bases). Germline lookup yields CDR1 DFQATT and CDR2 SNEGSKA (reference sequence). The CDR3 is 13 residues long. The V end lost 3 bases, the J end lost 7 bases, and 10 bases lay between the germline ends. The CDR3 DNA reads as TGCAGTGCTAGGGACACCCCGAATTCACCCCTCCACTCT. Amino acids: CSARDTPNSPLHS.

The chain combines TRBV9 with TRBJ1-1; D call uncertain. Per germline, CDR1 SGDLS and CDR2 YYNGEE. V was shortened by 3 bases and J by 4 bases, with 13 bases between the two germline ends. The CDR3 contains 14 residues. The CDR3 DNA reads TGTGCCAGCAGCGCAGCGCCGGGGTTCACTGAAGCTTTCTTT. It encodes CASSAAPGFTEAFF.

There are many counts of this clonotype. The rearrangement joins TRBV24-1 to TRBJ2-2, with D tentatively TRBD2 (5 bases). Germline lookup yields CDR1 KGHDR and CDR2 SFDVKD. This CDR3 comprises 15 residues. V lost 2 bases, J lost 7 bases, and 13 bases lay in between. CDR3 sequence: CATSDSSRVGGELFF. CDR3 in DNA: TGTGCCACCAGTGATTCCTCGAGGGTGGGCGGGGAGCTGTTTTTT.

This clonotype has at least ten counts. The J gene is TRBJ2-1, the V gene TRBV7-9; TRBD1 might be the D (6 bases). CDR3 length: 15 amino acids. Deletions cut 5 bases from V and 0 bases from J, with 11 bases between. CDR1 and CDR2 from the germline V gene are SEHNR and FQNEAQ (reference sequence). The CDR3 sequence is CASSPTGGSYNEQFF. Written as DNA, the CDR3 is TGTGCCAGCAGCCCGACAGGAGGCTCCTACAATGAGCAGTTCTTC.

In its sample, this clonotype was seen many times. The V and J genes are TRBV18 and TRBJ1-1; D not resolved. This CDR3 comprises 17 residues. Trimming took off 3 bases at V and 0 bases at J, with 17 bases between the two ends. CDR1 and CDR2 from the germline V gene are KGHSH and LQKENI. The CDR3 region has the DNA TGTGCCAGCTCACCCTCCCAGCTCTCCCTTATGAACACTGAAGCTTTCTTT. Protein product: CASSPSQLSLMNTEAFF.

The chain links TRBV19 to TRBJ2-3; D perhaps matches TRBD1 (5 bases). The V end was cut by 8 bases, the J end by 4 bases, with 16 bases between. Germline V gene sequence: CDR1 LNHDA, CDR2 SQIVND (reference sequence). This CDR3 has 14 amino acids. This chain's CDR3 is CASRRGGLADTQYF. CDR3 DNA: TGTGCCAGTCGAAGGGGCGGTTTGGCAGATACGCAGTATTTT. Using reference TRBV19 and TRBJ2-3 for the parts outside the CDR3, the full variable domain is DGGITQSPKYLFRKEGQNVTLSCEQNLNHDAMYWYRQDPGQGLRLIYYSQIVNDFQKGDIAEGYSVSREKKESFPLTVTSAQKNPTAFYLCASRRGGLADTQYFGPGTRLTVL.

There are many counts of this clonotype. V gene TRBV27 combines with J gene TRBJ1-5; 7 nucleotides line up with TRBD1. V lost 6 bases and J lost 7; bases outside the gene matches: 6. CDR3 length: 13 amino acids. Germline values: CDR1 MNHEY, CDR2 SMNVEV (reference sequence). This CDR3 is CASRRQGEQPQHF. CDR3 in DNA: TGTGCCAGCAGACGACAGGGCGAACAGCCCCAGCATTTT.

The chain employs TRBV12-3 or TRBV12-4 and TRBJ2-1; no definite D call. V was pared by 3 bases and J by 5 bases, with 11 bases between. The CDR3 is 14 residues long. CDR3 loop: CASSLALGNNEQFF. CDR3 in DNA: TGTGCCAGCAGTTTGGCTCTCGGCAACAATGAGCAGTTCTTC.

This clonotype has only a few counts. The chain is built from TRBV10-2 and TRBJ2-1; D tentatively reads TRBD1 or TRBD2 (5 bases each). This CDR3 comprises 10 residues. Germline CDR1 reads WSHSY; CDR2 reads SAAADI. The V end was cut by 9 bases, the J end by 7 bases, with 7 bases between. DNA of the CDR3: TGCGCCAGTTGGGGGAATGAGCAGTTCTTC. Protein sequence: CASWGNEQFF.

This clonotype was observed at least ten times. This chain uses TRBV29-1 with TRBJ2-5, with a tentative D call TRBD2 (7 bases). Trimming took off 6 bases at V and 4 bases at J, with 12 bases between the two ends. The CDR3 sequence is 12 residues long. Germline V gene data show CDR1 as SQVTM and CDR2 as ANQGSEA. In DNA form, the CDR3 reads TGCAGCGTCGGGGGGCGCGGAGAGACCCAGTACTTC. It translates to CSVGGRGETQYF. Drawing the rest from reference TRBV29-1 and TRBJ2-5, the complete variable domain is SAVISQKPSRDICQRGTSLTIQCQVDSQVTMMFWYRQQPGQSLTLIATANQGSEATYESGFVIDKFPISRPNLTFSTLTVSNMSPEDSSIYLCSVGGRGETQYFGPGTRLLVL.

The rearrangement links TRBV5-1 to TRBJ1-2; no definite D call. CDR3 length: 13 amino acids. The V end was cut by 5 bases, the J end by 4 bases, with 12 bases between. CDR1 and CDR2 (germline): SGHRS, YFSETQ. In DNA, the CDR3 is TGCGCCAGCAGTAAGGAGGGAGGCTATGGCTACACCTTC. Translation gives CASSKEGGYGYTF.

This clonotype was seen at least ten times. J is TRBJ1-4 and V is TRBV12-3 or TRBV12-4; D is undetermined. V lost 8 bases and J 7 bases, leaving 26 bases between the germline ends. The CDR3 sequence is 17 residues long. CDR3 nucleotides: TGTGCCAGCCGTCCCCCAGAGGAGGGCAACGCGGGTGAAAAACTGTTTTTT. It encodes CASRPPEEGNAGEKLFF.

The chain uses TRBV2 and TRBJ2-1, with 12 nucleotides matching TRBD2. Germline V gives CDR1 SNHLY, CDR2 FYNNEI. Germline trimming cut 8 bases from V and 10 bases from J; bases unmatched to any gene: 9. The CDR3 is made up of 14 amino acids. This CDR3 reads CASGLAGGIGEQFF. In DNA form, the CDR3 reads TGTGCCAGCGGGCTAGCGGGAGGGATAGGCGAGCAGTTCTTC.

This clonotype has only one observation. The chain has TRBV19 and TRBJ1-2; TRBD1 aligns across 9 bases. CDR1 is LNHDA and CDR2 is SQIVND in the germline V gene (reference sequence). V lost 5 bases and J lost 2; bases outside the gene matches: 3. This CDR3 is built from 14 residues. The CDR3: CASSRDRGNYGYTF. CDR3 in DNA: TGTGCCAGTAGTCGTGACAGGGGGAACTATGGCTACACCTTC.